This passage covers 25 T cell receptor beta chains from one sample sequenced in a study of T cell responses to AZD1222 COVID-19 vaccine. The repertoire was sequenced with immunoSEQ multiplex PCR; TCRdb's copy has only in-frame clones and lacks some. The sample includes about 120,000 clones, 85% to 95% of them seen just once. Material: peripheral blood, obtained on day 0 of AZD1222 vaccination. Receptors were obtained from an adult in good health.

The genes are TRBV5-5 and TRBJ2-5; D unclear. This CDR3 has 15 amino acids. The germline V gene has CDR1 SGHKS and CDR2 YYEKEE (reference sequence). Trimming removed 4 bases at V and 5 bases at J, with 18 bases between. The CDR3 reads CASSLPAQTEETQYF. The CDR3 DNA reads TGTGCCAGCAGCCTTCCGGCCCAGACCGAGGAGACCCAGTACTTC.

The chain uses TRBV6-6 and TRBJ1-4; no clear D. The CDR3 is 12 residues long. With 8 bases removed from V and 3 bases from J, the gap between germline ends came to 7 bases. Per the germline V gene, CDR1 is MNHNY and CDR2 is SVGAGI (reference sequence). CDR3: CASGRANEKLFF. In nucleotides, the CDR3 is TGTGCCAGCGGTAGAGCTAATGAAAAACTGTTTTTT.

The chain combines TRBV19 with TRBJ2-4; 10 nucleotides agree with TRBD1. Trimming removed 4 bases from V and 0 bases from J; junction bases left unmatched: 6. The germline gives CDR1 LNHDA, CDR2 SQIVND (reference sequence). The CDR3 spans 17 residues. DNA for the CDR3: TGTGCCAGTAGTACCGGGACAGGGGATCTAGCCAAAAACATTCAGTACTTC. Residues: CASSTGTGDLAKNIQYF. The whole variable domain, remainder taken from reference TRBV19 and TRBJ2-4, is DGGITQSPKYLFRKEGQNVTLSCEQNLNHDAMYWYRQDPGQGLRLIYYSQIVNDFQKGDIAEGYSVSREKKESFPLTVTSAQKNPTAFYLCASSTGTGDLAKNIQYFGAGTRLSVL.

The CDR3 region is CTSSQASGTDTQYF. CDR3 bases: TGCACCAGCAGCCAAGCTAGCGGGACAGATACGCAGTATTTT. The chain combines TRBV1 with TRBJ2-3; no DNA check was done on the table's D call, TRBD2. TRBV1 is marked as a pseudogene. The CDR3 covers 14 residues.

The rearrangement joins TRBV19 to TRBJ1-1; 9 positions match TRBD1. With V trimmed by 6 bases and J by 1 base, 6 bases remained unmatched. Germline CDR1 LNHDA, CDR2 SQIVND (reference sequence). This CDR3 has 15 residues. The CDR3 coding sequence is TGTGCCAGTAGCCCTGGACAGGGGTGGAACACTGAAGCTTTCTTT. Its translation is CASSPGQGWNTEAFF.

CDR3 amino acids: CASSGQGYNEQFF. CDR3 nucleotide sequence: TGTGCCAGTTCGGGACAGGGGTACAATGAGCAGTTCTTC. The rearrangement uses TRBV14 and TRBJ2-1; 10 bases are shared with TRBD1. The ends lost 9 bases at V and 4 bases at J; junction bases unmatched: 3. The CDR3 consists of 13 residues. From germline, CDR1 is SGHDN and CDR2 FVKESK.

The CDR3 sequence is CAISPPRGGGADTQYF. CDR3 sequence (DNA): TGTGCCATCAGTCCCCCGCGGGGGGGCGGCGCAGATACGCAGTATTTT. V is TRBV10-3 and J is TRBJ2-3; 9 bases are a match to TRBD2. Germline V gene lookup returns CDR1 ENHRY and CDR2 SYGVKD. The CDR3 runs to 16 residues. V was pared by 5 bases and J by 4 bases, with 10 bases of the junction left unmatched.

This clone was counted once. V and J are TRBV5-1 and TRBJ1-3; D is unclear. Trimming pared 2 bases from V and 0 bases from J, leaving 12 bases between. The CDR3 sequence is 16 residues long. From germline, CDR1 is SGHRS and CDR2 YFSETQ. In DNA form, the CDR3 reads TGCGCCAGCAGCTTAATGTCGGTTAGCTCTGGAAACACCATATATTTT. Its protein product is CASSLMSVSSGNTIYF.

The CDR3 nucleotides are TGTGCCAGCAGTATCGGGACAGGGGTAAACACCGGGGAGCTGTTTTTT. Amino acid sequence: CASSIGTGVNTGELFF. V gene TRBV5-4 combines with J gene TRBJ2-2; 10 bases align to TRBD1. The CDR3 totals 16 residues. J was trimmed by 2 bases and V by 5 bases; bases with no gene match: 6. CDR1 is SGHNT and CDR2 is YYREEE in the germline V gene (reference sequence).

J is TRBJ2-7 and V is TRBV29-1; the D gene is possibly TRBD1 (6 bases). CDR1 and CDR2 (germline): SQVTM, ANQGSEA. There are 12 residues in the CDR3. The V and J ends lost 3 bases and 3 bases respectively, with 9 bases between them. The CDR3 coding sequence is TGCAGCGTTGAGGACAGCCACTACGAGCAGTACTTC. It codes for CSVEDSHYEQYF.

The chain joins TRBV25-1 to TRBJ2-7; D is unresolved. V was trimmed by 3 bases and J by 4 bases, leaving 10 bases between them. The CDR3 consists of 13 residues. Germline V gene lookup returns CDR1 MGHDK and CDR2 SYGVNS. The DNA for the CDR3 is TGTGCCAGCAGTGAGACTGGCCCTTACGAGCAGTACTTC. Translated, it gives CASSETGPYEQYF.

V usage is TRBV4-1 and J usage is TRBJ1-5; 7 nucleotides line up with TRBD1. Germline V lookup: CDR1 MGHRA, CDR2 YSYEKL. The V gene end was trimmed by 3 bases and the J gene end by 4 bases; junction bases not matched to a gene: 3. The CDR3 has 14 amino acids. In DNA form, the CDR3 reads TGCGCCAGCAGCCAGGGACAGTTTAATCAGCCCCAGCATTTT. The encoded protein is CASSQGQFNQPQHF.

The chain carries TRBV28 and TRBJ2-3; TRBD1 agrees at 10 bases. The germline V gene has CDR1 MDHEN and CDR2 SYDVKM. The CDR3 consists of 16 residues. Unmatched junction bases numbered 9, after V lost 4 bases and J lost 5 bases. The CDR3 DNA follows: TGTGCCAGCAGTTGGCAAGGGACAGGGGCCGTAGATACGCAGTATTTT. Amino acids: CASSWQGTGAVDTQYF.

CDR3 in amino acids: CASSETSSGSPLHF. The CDR3 DNA follows: TGTGCCAGCAGTGAGACATCCAGCGGGTCACCCCTCCACTTT. The chain recombines TRBV2 with TRBJ1-6; D unclear. V lost 3 bases, J lost 10 bases, and 13 bases lay in between. Germline V CDR1 and CDR2: SNHLY, FYNNEI. This CDR3 spans 14 amino acids.

The CDR3 nucleotides read TGTGCCAGCAGTCCCACCATAAGGGGCGGTCTGCGTGAAAAACTGTTTTTT. Its protein is CASSPTIRGGLREKLFF. V is TRBV27 and J is TRBJ1-4; tentative D call: TRBD1 (5 bases). With 5 bases removed from V and 7 bases from J, the gap between germline ends came to 23 bases. The CDR3 totals 17 residues. Germline CDR1 is MNHEY and CDR2 is SMNVEV (reference sequence).

V gene TRBV5-1 combines with J gene TRBJ2-1; the D is unclear. CDR1 is SGHRS and CDR2 is YFSETQ in the germline V gene. CDR3 length: 15 amino acids. V lost 4 bases, J lost 5 bases, and 16 bases lay in between. CDR3 DNA: TGCGCCAGCAGCCGGATTCGGATAAACAACAATGAGCAGTTCTTC. Its translation: CASSRIRINNNEQFF. The whole variable domain, filled in from reference TRBV5-1 and TRBJ2-1, reads KAGVTQTPRYLIKTRGQQVTLSCSPISGHRSVSWYQQTPGQGLQFLFEYFSETQRNKGNFPGRFSGRQFSNSRSEMNVSTLELGDSALYLCASSRIRINNNEQFFGPGTRLTVL.

This clone has just one count. V is TRBV4-1 and J is TRBJ2-7; D uncertain. Germline V gene lookup returns CDR1 MGHRA and CDR2 YSYEKL. V gave up 1 base and J gave up 3 bases, with 7 bases separating them. The CDR3 totals 13 residues. Written as DNA, the CDR3 is TGCGCCAGCAGCCAAGGGTTTAGCTACGAGCAGTACTTC. It codes for CASSQGFSYEQYF.

The V and J genes are TRBV7-9 and TRBJ1-1; D unresolved. The germline V and J ends were trimmed by 1 base and 11 bases, with 20 bases remaining between them. Germline lookup yields CDR1 SEHNR and CDR2 FQNEAQ (reference sequence). The CDR3 totals 15 residues. In DNA, the CDR3 is TGTGCCAGCAGCTTAGAGCCCACAGCCCCACGGCCGGCTTTCTTT. Translating it yields CASSLEPTAPRPAFF.

The chain links TRBV19 to TRBJ1-2, with D uncertain. Germline V gene sequence: CDR1 LNHDA, CDR2 SQIVND (reference sequence). The CDR3 sequence is 15 residues long. Between the trimmed V and J ends, which lost 6 bases and 4 bases, there was a span of 18 bases. CDR3 DNA sequence: TGTGCCAGTAGGACGGACGGATCAACCTTCTATGGCTACACCTTC. It codes for CASRTDGSTFYGYTF.

The rearrangement links TRBV30 to TRBJ1-1; TRBD1 matches 11 bases. Trimming cost V 7 bases and J 3 bases; bases outside gene matches: 4. CDR1 is GTSNPN, CDR2 SVGIG, per germline (reference sequence). The CDR3 contains 13 residues. This CDR3 is CASGTGGDTEAFF. The CDR3 DNA is TGTGCCTCCGGGACAGGGGGAGACACTGAAGCTTTCTTT. Supplemented by reference TRBV30 and TRBJ1-1, the full variable domain reads SQTIHQWPATLVQPVGSPLSLECTVEGTSNPNLYWYRQAAGRGLQLLFYSVGIGQISSEVPQNLSASRPQDRQFILSSKKLLLSDSGFYLCASGTGGDTEAFFGQGTRLTVV.

The rearrangement joins TRBV4-1 to TRBJ2-1; no clear D. Deletions cut 5 bases from V and 8 bases from J, with 22 bases between. From germline, CDR1 is MGHRA and CDR2 YSYEKL. The CDR3 contains 16 residues. The CDR3, as DNA: TGCGCCAGCAGCGTCCGACAAGGACCGGAAGGCTATGAGCAGTTCTTC. Its protein product is CASSVRQGPEGYEQFF.

The J gene is TRBJ1-2, the V gene TRBV19, with 8 bases that match TRBD1. With 5 bases clipped from V and 8 bases from J, the junction kept 4 bases outside the gene matches. The CDR3 covers 12 residues. CDR1 and CDR2 (germline): LNHDA, SQIVND (reference sequence). The CDR3 nucleotides read TGTGCCAGTAGTCAGGGGGCGCGGGGCTACACCTTC. It encodes CASSQGARGYTF.

This clone was counted at least ten times. This chain connects TRBV30 to TRBJ2-7; D gene uncertain. From germline, CDR1 is GTSNPN and CDR2 SVGIG (reference sequence). There are 11 residues in the CDR3. V lost 0 bases, J lost 3 bases, and 3 bases lay in between. The CDR3 loop reads CAWSVVYEQYF. CDR3 nucleotide sequence: TGTGCCTGGAGTGTGGTCTACGAGCAGTACTTC.

The V call is TRBV7-2, the J call TRBJ1-6; D not resolved. This CDR3 has 14 amino acids. Germline lookup yields CDR1 SGHTA and CDR2 FQGNSA. V gave up 7 bases and J gave up 7 bases, with 14 bases separating them. The CDR3 sequence: CASTVGSQNSPLHF. The CDR3 region has the DNA TGTGCCAGCACCGTCGGGTCCCAGAATTCACCCCTCCACTTT.

This chain joins TRBV7-9 and TRBJ1-2; 7 bases are a match to TRBD1. Per germline, CDR1 SEHNR and CDR2 FQNEAQ (reference sequence). There are 14 residues in the CDR3. The junction had 8 bases not matched to a gene; V was cut back by 4 bases and J by 6 bases. The CDR3 sequence is CASSSGQGGHGYTF. The CDR3 region has the DNA TGTGCCAGCAGCTCCGGGCAGGGGGGCCATGGCTACACCTTC.